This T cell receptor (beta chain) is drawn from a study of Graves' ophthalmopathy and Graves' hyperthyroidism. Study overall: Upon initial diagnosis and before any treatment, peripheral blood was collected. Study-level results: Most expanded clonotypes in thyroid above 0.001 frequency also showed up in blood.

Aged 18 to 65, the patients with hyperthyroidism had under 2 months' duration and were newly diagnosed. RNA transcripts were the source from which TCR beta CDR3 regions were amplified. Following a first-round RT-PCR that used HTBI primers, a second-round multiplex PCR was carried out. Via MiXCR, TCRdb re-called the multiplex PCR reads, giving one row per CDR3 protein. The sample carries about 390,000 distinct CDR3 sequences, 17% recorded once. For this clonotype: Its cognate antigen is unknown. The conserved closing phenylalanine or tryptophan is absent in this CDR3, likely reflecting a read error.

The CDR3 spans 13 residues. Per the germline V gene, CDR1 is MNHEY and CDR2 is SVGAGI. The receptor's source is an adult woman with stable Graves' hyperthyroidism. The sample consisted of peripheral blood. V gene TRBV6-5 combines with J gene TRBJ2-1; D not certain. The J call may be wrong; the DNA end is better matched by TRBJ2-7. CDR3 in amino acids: CASSYDAYNEQYY. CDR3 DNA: TGTGCCAGCAGTTACGACGCGTACAATGAGCAGTACTAC.